The text below deals with one T cell receptor beta chain. Antigen: not known. 60 Vbeta and 13 Jbeta primers were used in PCR. Original methodology: About 80 million unique TCR beta chains, roughly 11 million of them shared, were counted by a later analysis. TCRdb's table, derived via immunoSEQ multiplex PCR, lists solely in-frame clones and lacks some. That table is the source of V, J and clone size, and D and trimming were worked out from the DNA. Of under 200,000 clones in the sample, over 80% are singletons; the top ten hold roughly 6.3%. When sampled, the donors appeared nominally healthy, though they likely had unrecorded immune exposures. This sample was taken from a study of cytomegalovirus exposure and HLA in healthy donors. Study-level findings and limits: Among TCR beta chains, those listed as cytomegalovirus-associated numbered about 160.

Trimming took off 3 bases at V and 5 bases at J, with 11 bases between the two ends. This CDR3 has 13 residues. Looked up from germline, CDR1 is SGDLS and CDR2 is YYNGEE. V usage is TRBV9 and J usage is TRBJ1-1; D remains unclear. The material sequenced was PBMCs. The sequence was collected from a male donor in good health and CMV-seropositive. CDR3 residues: CASSESGRTEAFF. CDR3 nucleotides: TGTGCCAGCAGCGAGTCGGGGAGGACTGAAGCTTTCTTT.